These 22 T cell receptor beta chains originate from one sample sequenced in a study of blood T cell repertoires in COVID-19. Only in-frame clones appear in the TCRdb table, and some are missing; sequencing was by immunoSEQ multiplex PCR. The data contain about 250,000 clones, approximately 85% of them singletons. Sequenced material: peripheral blood. The receptors shown here come from a man in his forties or fifties with active or convalescent COVID-19.

The table lists this clone with a few counts. The gene calls are TRBV18 and TRBJ2-3; 9 bases line up with TRBD2. Germline V gene lookup returns CDR1 KGHSH and CDR2 LQKENI. CDR3 length equals 15 residues. Trimming at V came to 8 bases and at J to 5 bases, leaving 11 bases not matched to a gene. CDR3 sequence: CASRGRGAWEDTQYF. In DNA form, the CDR3 reads TGTGCCAGCCGCGGGAGGGGGGCCTGGGAAGATACGCAGTATTTT.

This clone has just a few counts. This chain uses TRBV7-9 with TRBJ2-1; TRBD2 might be the D (7 bases). The CDR3 spans 14 residues. V lost 4 bases to trimming and J lost 4 bases, with 11 bases between them. Germline lookup yields CDR1 SEHNR and CDR2 FQNEAQ (reference sequence). CDR3 coding DNA: TGTGCCAGCAGCTACGAGGGGGGGTACAATGAGCAGTTCTTC. Protein sequence: CASSYEGGYNEQFF.

This clone is a singleton in its sample. This chain connects TRBV6-1 to TRBJ1-3; maybe TRBD1 (6 bases). This CDR3 has 14 amino acids. CDR1 is MNHNS, CDR2 SASEGT, per germline. Trimming left V 7 bases short and J 2 bases short, with 12 bases between. The CDR3 sequence is CASITPGAGNTIYF. The CDR3 region has the DNA TGTGCCAGCATTACACCAGGGGCTGGAAACACCATATATTTT.

The gene calls are TRBV7-9 and TRBJ2-5; 9 nucleotides line up with TRBD2. The CDR3 extends over 14 amino acids. J lost 4 bases, V lost 8 bases, and 8 bases had no gene match. Germline-derived CDR1 and CDR2 are SEHNR and FQNEAQ (reference sequence). The DNA of the CDR3 is TGTGCCAGCGCTTCCCGGACTAGCGCAGAGACCCAGTACTTC. Residues: CASASRTSAETQYF.

V gene TRBV28 combines with J gene TRBJ1-5, with D perhaps TRBD1 (5 bases). Deletions cut 8 bases from V and 2 bases from J, with 25 bases between. The CDR3 runs 18 residues. CDR1 and CDR2 from the germline V gene are MDHEN and SYDVKM. This CDR3 reads CASRWGLWEDRRNQPQHF. CDR3 nucleotide sequence: TGTGCCAGCCGATGGGGGTTATGGGAGGATCGGCGCAATCAGCCCCAGCATTTT.

V gene TRBV10-2 combines with J gene TRBJ2-7; possible D gene TRBD1, 5 bases. This CDR3 is built from 12 residues. Germline CDR1 is WSHSY and CDR2 is SAAADI. Trimming took off 11 bases at V and 2 bases at J, with 13 bases between the two ends. The CDR3 spells CASRQGTYEQYF. CDR3 nucleotides: TGCGCCTCACGGCAGGGAACCTACGAGCAGTACTTC.

The chain has TRBV5-1 and TRBJ1-1; D remains unclear. In germline, CDR1 is SGHRS, CDR2 YFSETQ. This CDR3 has 14 residues. The V end was cut by 4 bases, the J end by 2 bases, with 12 bases between. The CDR3 loop reads CASSPTPPNTEAFF. The CDR3 DNA reads as TGCGCCAGCAGCCCCACACCCCCTAACACTGAAGCTTTCTTT.

The chain links TRBV18 to TRBJ1-3, with D perhaps TRBD1 (5 bases). Trimming stripped 3 bases from V and 0 bases from J, with 12 bases between. CDR1 and CDR2 from the germline V gene are KGHSH and LQKENI. The CDR3 runs to 16 residues. The CDR3 nucleotides are TGTGCCAGCTCACCTATGGGGGGGAGCTCTGGAAACACCATATATTTT. It translates to CASSPMGGSSGNTIYF.

The J gene is TRBJ1-1, the V gene TRBV10-3; tentatively, D is TRBD1 (5 bases). The CDR3 is made up of 14 amino acids. Trimming shortened V by 6 bases and J by 4 bases, and 15 bases separated the two germline ends. Germline V gene data show CDR1 as ENHRY and CDR2 as SYGVKD. CDR3 residues: CAIRVSGGGTEAFF. The CDR3 DNA reads as TGTGCCATCAGGGTTTCGGGGGGAGGCACTGAAGCTTTCTTT.

The chain links TRBV5-1 to TRBJ2-7, with 7 bases that match TRBD2. Germline assignment: CDR1 SGHRS and CDR2 YFSETQ. The junction had 4 bases not matched to a gene; V was cut back by 2 bases and J by 2 bases. The CDR3 spans 14 residues. CDR3 sequence: CASSFEAGTYEQYF. The CDR3 DNA reads TGCGCCAGCAGCTTTGAAGCGGGAACCTACGAGCAGTACTTC. Together with reference TRBV5-1 and TRBJ2-7, the CDR3 gives the full variable domain: KAGVTQTPRYLIKTRGQQVTLSCSPISGHRSVSWYQQTPGQGLQFLFEYFSETQRNKGNFPGRFSGRQFSNSRSEMNVSTLELGDSALYLCASSFEAGTYEQYFGPGTRLTVT.

This rearrangement joins TRBV5-1 to TRBJ2-1; 12 bases are shared with TRBD2. The CDR3 runs to 17 residues. The germline CDR1 and CDR2 sequences are SGHRS and YFSETQ. Losses at the gene ends were 0 bases for V and 9 bases for J; bases not matched to a gene: 10. As DNA, the CDR3 is TGCGCCAGCAGCTTGGCCCTAGCGGGAGGGCCGAGCAGTGAGCAGTTCTTC. Protein: CASSLALAGGPSSEQFF.

J is TRBJ2-1 and V is TRBV5-1; 8 bases line up with TRBD2. Germline trimming cut 3 bases from V and 6 bases from J; bases unmatched to any gene: 5. Germline CDR1 is SGHRS and CDR2 is YFSETQ. This CDR3 is built from 14 residues. CDR3 sequence: CASSYTSGSNEQFF. The CDR3 nucleotides read TGCGCCAGCAGCTATACTAGCGGATCCAATGAGCAGTTCTTC.

The V and J genes are TRBV7-9 and TRBJ2-7; weak D call: TRBD2 (6 bases). V was pared by 1 base and J by 3 bases, with 7 bases between. This CDR3 has 13 amino acids. From germline, CDR1 is SEHNR and CDR2 FQNEAQ (reference sequence). This CDR3 reads CASSLGGVYEQYF. The CDR3, as DNA: TGTGCCAGCAGCTTAGGGGGGGTCTACGAGCAGTACTTC.

The chain combines TRBV2 with TRBJ2-1; 11 bases fit TRBD2. This CDR3 spans 18 amino acids. CDR1 and CDR2 (germline): SNHLY, FYNNEI. After removal of 2 bases from V and 3 bases from J, the junction contained 9 bases not matched to a gene. For the CDR3, the DNA is TGTGCCAGCAGTGAAAAATTCCCGGGACTAGCGGACTACAATGAGCAGTTCTTC. Protein: CASSEKFPGLADYNEQFF. The variable domain in full, completed from reference TRBV2 and TRBJ2-1, reads EPEVTQTPSHQVTQMGQEVILRCVPISNHLYFYWYRQILGQKVEFLVSFYNNEISEKSEIFDDQFSVERPDGSNFTLKIRSTKLEDSAMYFCASSEKFPGLADYNEQFFGPGTRLTVL.

The table lists this clone with a count of one. This chain uses TRBV10-3 with TRBJ2-7, with D possibly matching TRBD2 (6 bases). V shed 4 bases and J shed 6 bases, with 16 bases lying between them. CDR1 and CDR2 (germline): ENHRY, SYGVKD. This CDR3 region has 14 residues. The CDR3 here is CAISGGTHDGEQYF. In nucleotides, the CDR3 is TGTGCCATCAGTGGTGGGACTCACGACGGCGAGCAGTACTTC.

The chain couples TRBV30 to TRBJ2-7; a possible D gene is TRBD1 (6 bases). This CDR3 contains 13 residues. The germline V gene encodes CDR1 GTSNPN and CDR2 SVGIG (reference sequence). Trimming cost V 4 bases and J 3 bases, with 13 bases left between them. The CDR3 sequence is CAWTQDSNYEQYF. The CDR3 DNA reads as TGTGCCTGGACCCAGGACAGTAACTACGAGCAGTACTTC.

This clone appeared a few times. The chain recombines TRBV15 with TRBJ1-4; 7 nucleotides match TRBD1. V trimming: 0 bases; J trimming: 4 bases; junction bases outside the gene matches: 11. Germline-derived CDR1 and CDR2 are LNHNV and YYDKDF (reference sequence). The CDR3 loop spans 18 amino acids. CDR3: CATSRDPQGGGGNEKLFF. In DNA, the CDR3 is TGTGCCACCAGCAGAGACCCTCAGGGGGGCGGAGGTAATGAAAAACTGTTTTTT. Supplemented by reference TRBV15 and TRBJ1-4, the full variable domain reads DAMVIQNPRYQVTQFGKPVTLSCSQTLNHNVMYWYQQKSSQAPKLLFHYYDKDFNNEADTPDNFQSRRPNTSFCFLDIRSPGLGDTAMYLCATSRDPQGGGGNEKLFFGSGTQLSVL.

The chain links TRBV4-3 to TRBJ1-1, with D perhaps matching TRBD1 (5 bases). The CDR3 consists of 15 residues. Germline CDR1 reads LGHNA; CDR2 reads YSLEER. The V end lost 0 bases, the J end lost 0 bases, and 8 bases lay between the germline ends. For the CDR3, the DNA is TGCGCCAGCAGCCAAGATAGGGGAATGAACACTGAAGCTTTCTTT. Protein sequence: CASSQDRGMNTEAFF.

The J gene is TRBJ1-5, the V gene TRBV28, with D perhaps TRBD1 (6 bases). Germline CDR1 reads MDHEN; CDR2 reads SYDVKM. The CDR3 is 17 amino acids. V lost 3 bases and J 1 base, leaving 16 bases between the germline ends. As DNA, the CDR3 is TGTGCCAGCAGTTTCGCAGGGGAATACTTGAGCAATCAGCCCCAGCATTTT. As protein: CASSFAGEYLSNQPQHF.

J is TRBJ1-2 and V is TRBV7-5. TRBV7-5 is designated a pseudogene. The CDR3 length is 13 residues. The CDR3 DNA reads as TGTGTCAGAAGCGCGGGACGGACCTATGGCTACACCTTC. Its protein product is CVRSAGRTYGYTF.

The rearrangement uses TRBV30 and TRBJ2-1; possible D gene TRBD2, 5 bases. The CDR3 has 13 residues. V was clipped by 1 base and J by 4 bases, with 8 bases between them. Germline V gives CDR1 GTSNPN, CDR2 SVGIG (reference sequence). DNA of the CDR3: TGTGCCTGGAGTGGACTATCGTACAATGAGCAGTTCTTC. Encoded protein: CAWSGLSYNEQFF.

This clone was seen once. The chain carries TRBV9 and TRBJ2-1; D perhaps matches TRBD2 (5 bases). Germline loops: CDR1 SGDLS, CDR2 YYNGEE. The CDR3 is made up of 14 amino acids. V shed 0 bases and J shed 5 bases, with 9 bases lying between them. The CDR3 sequence is CASSVAPRDNEQFF. Written as DNA, the CDR3 is TGTGCCAGCAGCGTAGCCCCGAGGGACAATGAGCAGTTCTTC.